The T cell receptor beta chain described here comes from a study of blood T cell repertoires in COVID-19. As for the study in general: Sources were T cells, B-cell-depleted T cells, or PBMCs; the material itself was cDNA or gDNA.

The trim removed 1 base at V and 6 bases at J, leaving 13 bases unmatched. Germline CDR1 MDHEN, CDR2 SYDVKM. This CDR3 has 18 residues. Some clones are missing from TCRdb's copy, which holds only in-frame ones; the method was immunoSEQ multiplex PCR. The sample includes about 190,000 clones, around 87% of them seen just once. This receptor was identified in a man aged 50 to 60 with acute or convalescent COVID-19. The chain employs TRBV28 and TRBJ2-2; 8 nucleotides match TRBD1. Input material: peripheral blood. As DNA, the CDR3 is TGTGCCAGCAGTTTATCCGCCACCTGGACAGGGATAGCCGGGGAGCTGTTTTTT. It encodes CASSLSATWTGIAGELFF. The full variable domain, rest sourced from reference TRBV28 and TRBJ2-2, is DVKVTQSSRYLVKRTGEKVFLECVQDMDHENMFWYRQDPGLGLRLIYFSYDVKMKEKGDIPEGYSVSREKKERFSLILESASTNQTSMYLCASSLSATWTGIAGELFFGEGSRLTVL.